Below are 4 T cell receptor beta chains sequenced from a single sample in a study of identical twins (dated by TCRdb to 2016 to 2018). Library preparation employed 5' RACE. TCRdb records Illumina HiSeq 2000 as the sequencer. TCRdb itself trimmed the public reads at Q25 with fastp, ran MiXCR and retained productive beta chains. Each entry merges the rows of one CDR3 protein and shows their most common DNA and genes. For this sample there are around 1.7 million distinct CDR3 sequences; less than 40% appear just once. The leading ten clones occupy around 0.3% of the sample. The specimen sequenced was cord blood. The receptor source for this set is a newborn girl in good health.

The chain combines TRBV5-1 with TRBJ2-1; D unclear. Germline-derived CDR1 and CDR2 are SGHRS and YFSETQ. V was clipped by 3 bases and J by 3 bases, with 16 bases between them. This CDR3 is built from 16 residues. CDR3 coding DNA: TGCGCCAGCAGCTCGTCCGGCGGAAAGCTCTACAATGAGCAGTTCTTC. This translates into CASSSSGGKLYNEQFF.

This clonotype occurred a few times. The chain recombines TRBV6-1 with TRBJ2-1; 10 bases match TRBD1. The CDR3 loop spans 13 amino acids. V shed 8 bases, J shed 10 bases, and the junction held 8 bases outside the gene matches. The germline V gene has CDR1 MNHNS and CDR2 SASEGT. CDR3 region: CASRDRGRWEQFF. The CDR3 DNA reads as TGTGCCAGCCGGGACAGGGGAAGATGGGAGCAGTTCTTC.

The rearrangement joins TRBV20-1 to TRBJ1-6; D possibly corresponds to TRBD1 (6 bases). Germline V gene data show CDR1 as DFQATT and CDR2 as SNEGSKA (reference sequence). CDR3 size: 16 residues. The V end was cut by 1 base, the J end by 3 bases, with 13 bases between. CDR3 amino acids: CSARGERQVYNSPLHF. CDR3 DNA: TGCAGTGCTAGAGGGGAGAGACAGGTCTATAATTCACCCCTCCACTTT.

CDR3 in amino acids: CASSLRPGPSTDTQYF. As DNA, the CDR3 is TGTGCCAGCAGCTTACGTCCAGGTCCTAGCACAGATACGCAGTATTTT. The chain carries TRBV7-2 and TRBJ2-3; D is unresolved. Germline assignment: CDR1 SGHTA and CDR2 FQGNSA. Trimming took 2 bases from V and 0 from J, leaving 12 bases between them. The CDR3 sequence is 16 residues long.